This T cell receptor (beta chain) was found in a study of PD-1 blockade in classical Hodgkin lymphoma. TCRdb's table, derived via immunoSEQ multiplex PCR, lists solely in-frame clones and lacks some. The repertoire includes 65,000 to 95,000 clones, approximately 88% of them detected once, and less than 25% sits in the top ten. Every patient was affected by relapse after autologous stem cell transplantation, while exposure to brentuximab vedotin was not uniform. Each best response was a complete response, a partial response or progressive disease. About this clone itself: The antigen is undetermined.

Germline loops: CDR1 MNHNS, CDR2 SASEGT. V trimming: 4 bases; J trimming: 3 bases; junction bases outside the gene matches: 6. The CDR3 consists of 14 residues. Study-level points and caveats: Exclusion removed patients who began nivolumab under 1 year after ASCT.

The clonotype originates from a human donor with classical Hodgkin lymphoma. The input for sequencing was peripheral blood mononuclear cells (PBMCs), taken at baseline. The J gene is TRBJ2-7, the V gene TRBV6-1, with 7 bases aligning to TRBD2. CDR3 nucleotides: TGTGCCAGCAGTGCTGGCGGGAGAGTCTACGAGCAGTACTTC. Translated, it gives CASSAGGRVYEQYF.